One sample yielded the 2 T cell receptor beta chains listed below, sequenced in a study of cytomegalovirus exposure and HLA in healthy donors. Researchers ran the PCR with 60 Vbeta and 13 Jbeta primers. Sequencing was performed with immunoSEQ multiplex PCR; in TCRdb, only in-frame clones are kept and a portion is missing. The sample lists under 150,000 clones, around three fifths occurring once. The sample consisted of PBMCs. These receptors were collected from a woman in her 40s in good health and CMV-seronegative.

This clone turned up a few times. The chain links TRBV6-1 to TRBJ2-7, with D maybe TRBD1 (6 bases). The CDR3 extends over 14 amino acids. Per the germline V gene, CDR1 is MNHNS and CDR2 is SASEGT. Trimming pared 4 bases from V and 1 base from J, leaving 11 bases between. The CDR3 protein is CASSGRGSSYEQYF. The CDR3 DNA follows: TGTGCCAGCAGTGGCAGGGGTTCTTCCTACGAGCAGTACTTC.

The rearrangement links TRBV7-7 to TRBJ2-5; D remains unclear. Germline CDR1 SSHAT, CDR2 FNYEAQ (reference sequence). V was shortened by 4 bases and J by 0 bases, with 3 bases between the two germline ends. The CDR3 spans 12 residues. The CDR3 DNA reads TGTGCCAGCAGCTCAGACCAAGAGACCCAGTACTTC. Encoded protein: CASSSDQETQYF.